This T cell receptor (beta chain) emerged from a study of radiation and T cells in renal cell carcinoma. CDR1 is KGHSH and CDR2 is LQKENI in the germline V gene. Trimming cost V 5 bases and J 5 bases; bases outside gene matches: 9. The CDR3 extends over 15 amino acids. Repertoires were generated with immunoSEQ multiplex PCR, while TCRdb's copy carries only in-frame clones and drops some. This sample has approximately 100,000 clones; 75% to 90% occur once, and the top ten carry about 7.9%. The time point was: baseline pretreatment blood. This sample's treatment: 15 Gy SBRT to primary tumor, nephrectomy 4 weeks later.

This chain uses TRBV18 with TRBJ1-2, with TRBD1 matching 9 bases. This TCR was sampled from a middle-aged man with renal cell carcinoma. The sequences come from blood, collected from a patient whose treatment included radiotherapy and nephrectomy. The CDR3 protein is CASSETGGARYGYTF. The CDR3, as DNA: TGTGCCAGCTCAGAAACAGGGGGCGCTCGGTATGGCTACACCTTC.